This T cell receptor beta chain appears in the sequencing data of a study of blood T cell repertoires in COVID-19. Study as a whole: COVID-19 samples, acute and convalescent, were from the United States, Italy and Spain. Nucleic acid was either cDNA or gDNA, and it came from T cells, B-cell-depleted T cells, or PBMCs.

Germline V gene lookup returns CDR1 SNHLY and CDR2 FYNNEI. The V segment lost 0 bases and the J segment 7 bases; nucleotides outside the gene matches: 11. The CDR3 sequence is 17 residues long. As originally analysed: Amplifying reference gene primers gave estimates of nucleated cell counts. Measured with immunoSEQ multiplex PCR; TCRdb has only the in-frame clones, and not every one. That table supplies the V and J calls and clone size; D and trimming were determined from the DNA. The sample consists of just over 200,000 clones, 80% of them appearing once. The chain couples TRBV2 to TRBJ1-5, with 8 bases that match TRBD1. The clonotype originates from a woman aged 70-85 years with acute or convalescent COVID-19. The sample was peripheral blood. The CDR3 nucleotides are TGTGCCAGCAGTGAAGCGAGGCCCTCGACAGGGGACCAGCCCCAGCATTTT. Translated, it gives CASSEARPSTGDQPQHF.